The 26 T cell receptor beta chains below come from one sample, sequenced in a study of CD8+CD57+ T cells in acquired aplastic anemia. Genomic DNA constituted the template upon which TCR beta VDJ and CDR3 profiling was performed. Via MiXCR, TCRdb re-called the reads, giving one row per CDR3 protein. This sample has 250,000 to 300,000 distinct CDR3 sequences; approximately 57% occur once, and the top ten carry roughly 8%. The sample taken for sequencing was sorted CD4+, CD8+, or CD8+CD57+ T cells (not recorded which) from PBMCs. The source is a human donor with severe aplastic anemia or a healthy control (not recorded which).

A few counts support this clonotype. The chain joins TRBV15 to TRBJ2-7, with 7 bases that match TRBD1. CDR1 LNHNV and CDR2 YYDKDF come from the germline V gene (reference sequence). There are 17 residues in the CDR3. The V gene end was trimmed by 0 bases and the J gene end by 6 bases; junction bases not matched to a gene: 14. CDR3 coding DNA: TGTGCCACCAGCAGAGACTCCCCCCCGACAGGGTTACTCGAGCAGTACTTC. Amino acid sequence: CATSRDSPPTGLLEQYF.

The chain joins TRBV7-8 to TRBJ1-6; D is undetermined. Germline loops: CDR1 SGHVS, CDR2 FQNEAQ. V was trimmed by 5 bases and J by 7 bases, leaving 9 bases between them. This CDR3 is built from 13 residues. CDR3 coding DNA: TGTGCCAGCAGCCCCACGTTGAATTCACCCCTCCACTTT. Translation gives CASSPTLNSPLHF.

The chain has TRBV19 and TRBJ2-3; D is perhaps TRBD1 (6 bases). The V end lost 6 bases, the J end lost 6 bases, and 19 bases lay between the germline ends. Germline values: CDR1 LNHDA, CDR2 SQIVND (reference sequence). The CDR3 totals 15 residues. This chain's CDR3 is CASSRDRTYRDTQYF. In DNA, the CDR3 is TGTGCCAGTAGCCGTGACAGGACGTACCGGGATACGCAGTATTTT.

As concerns this clonotype: Compared with germline, one end of the junction differs, possibly owing to a read error. The rearrangement uses TRBV2 and TRBJ2-1; D ambiguous. The CDR3 has 12 residues. Germline V gene sequence: CDR1 SNHLY, CDR2 FYNNEI. CDR3 amino acids: CASSDVGHERFF. The CDR3 region has the DNA TGTGCCAGCAGTGATGTGGGTCATGAGCGGTTCTTC.

This clonotype was seen many times. The J gene is TRBJ2-6, the V gene TRBV6-1; the D call may be TRBD1 or TRBD2 (5 bases each). Per germline, CDR1 MNHNS and CDR2 SASEGT. Trimming cost V 7 bases and J 8 bases, with 15 bases left between them. There are 14 residues in the CDR3. As DNA, the CDR3 is TGTGCCAGCAATACAGGACTTCCGCCCAACGTCCTGACTTTC. Protein: CASNTGLPPNVLTF.

The chain combines TRBV24-1 with TRBJ1-4, with a tentative D call TRBD1 (6 bases). CDR1 and CDR2 (germline): KGHDR, SFDVKD. CDR3 length: 15 amino acids. Trimming removed 7 bases from V and 0 bases from J, with 11 bases in between. In DNA form, the CDR3 reads TGTGCCACCAGCTTGGGACAAGCAACTAATGAAAAACTGTTTTTT. This sequence encodes CATSLGQATNEKLFF.

Here the CDR3 reads CASGPWTGGGQETQYF. The CDR3 DNA reads as TGTGCCAGCGGCCCCTGGACAGGGGGCGGGCAAGAGACCCAGTACTTC. V gene TRBV7-8 combines with J gene TRBJ2-5, with 11 bases lining up with TRBD1. V lost 8 bases, J lost 2 bases, and 10 bases stayed unmatched. The CDR3 is 16 residues long. Germline CDR1 is SGHVS and CDR2 is FQNEAQ.

At least ten counts were recorded for this clonotype. The rearrangement uses TRBV20-1 and TRBJ2-2; tentatively, D is TRBD1 or TRBD2 (6 bases each). This CDR3 region has 12 residues. CDR1 is DFQATT, CDR2 SNEGSKA, per germline (reference sequence). V was shortened by 3 bases and J by 6 bases, with 8 bases between the two germline ends. In DNA form, the CDR3 reads TGCAGTGCTAGTAGGGGGGCCGGGGAGCTGTTTTTT. Translation: CSASRGAGELFF.

This clonotype was seen just once. This chain uses TRBV2 with TRBJ1-4; possibly TRBD1 for D (6 bases). The germline V and J ends were trimmed by 7 bases and 5 bases, with 14 bases remaining between them. CDR3 length equals 14 residues. In germline, CDR1 is SNHLY, CDR2 FYNNEI. CDR3 protein: CASTRTALNEKLFF. The CDR3 DNA sequence: TGTGCCAGCACCCGGACAGCTCTCAATGAAAAACTGTTTTTT.

This clonotype was counted ten times or more. The CDR3 region is CASSQEESEGQFF. The CDR3 nucleotides read TGTGCCAGCAGCCAAGAAGAGTCAGAGGGGCAGTTCTTC. The chain joins TRBV3-1 to TRBJ2-1; tentatively, D is TRBD2 (5 bases). Trimming took off 0 bases at V and 12 bases at J, with 12 bases between the two ends. The CDR3 has 13 residues. The germline CDR1 and CDR2 sequences are LGHDT and YNNKEL (reference sequence).

Comments on this clonotype: Germline and junction disagree at one end, which may indicate a read error. The chain has TRBV7-8 and TRBJ2-3; maybe TRBD1 (7 bases). The CDR3 has 11 residues. Germline values: CDR1 SGHVS, CDR2 FQNEAQ. The CDR3 nucleotides are TGTGACAGCAGCTCAGGGGGGACGCAGTATTTT. It yields the protein CDSSSGGTQYF.

The genes are TRBV9 and TRBJ2-3, with unresolved D. Trimming shortened V by 1 base and J by 0 bases, and 12 bases separated the two germline ends. CDR3 size: 16 residues. CDR1 and CDR2 from the germline V gene are SGDLS and YYNGEE. CDR3 sequence: CASSVTKTTSTDTQYF. CDR3 nucleotides: TGTGCCAGCAGCGTAACCAAGACAACTAGCACAGATACGCAGTATTTT.

Ten or more counts support this clonotype. This rearrangement joins TRBV7-3 to TRBJ2-2; D might be TRBD2 (5 bases). The CDR3 runs to 16 residues. V shed 3 bases and J shed 5 bases, with 16 bases lying between them. Germline lookup yields CDR1 SGHTA and CDR2 FQGTGA. This CDR3 is CASSFSPRAETGELFF. The CDR3 DNA is TGTGCCAGCAGCTTCTCCCCTCGAGCGGAGACCGGGGAGCTGTTTTTT.

In regard to this clonotype: One junction end disagrees with the germline gene, perhaps due to a read error. The J gene is TRBJ1-2, the V gene TRBV20-1, with D possibly being TRBD1 (5 bases). Germline V CDR1 and CDR2: DFQATT, SNEGSKA (reference sequence). This CDR3 has 13 amino acids. The CDR3, as DNA: TGCAATGCTAGTTCCCCGGACAACGAGGGCTACACCTTC. Protein product: CNASSPDNEGYTF.

Comment on this clonotype: With a much larger clone just one base away, this may be a read error. In DNA, the CDR3 is TGTGCATCGTGGAGTGGTAGGGGGCGAAGCACTGAAGCTTTCTTT. Amino acids: CASWSGRGRSTEAFF. The V call is TRBV27, the J call TRBJ1-1, with 7 nucleotides matching TRBD1. The germline V gene has CDR1 MNHEY and CDR2 SMNVEV (reference sequence). There are 15 residues in the CDR3.

This clonotype came up many times. The chain links TRBV7-8 to TRBJ1-2; no firm D call. The CDR3 contains 15 residues. Trimming stripped 2 bases from V and 4 bases from J, with 14 bases between. Per germline, CDR1 SGHVS and CDR2 FQNEAQ. The CDR3 DNA reads TGTGCCAGCAGCTTAAATTCCATTCCCTTCTATGGCTACACCTTC. As protein: CASSLNSIPFYGYTF.

This clonotype was detected only a few times. V and J are TRBV28 and TRBJ2-1, with 9 bases aligning to TRBD1. Germline V lookup: CDR1 MDHEN, CDR2 SYDVKM. This CDR3 region has 14 residues. The V segment lost 6 bases and the J segment 10 bases; nucleotides outside the gene matches: 10. The CDR3 region is CASRGDRDGLEQFF. CDR3 in DNA: TGTGCCAGCAGAGGGGACAGGGATGGTTTAGAGCAGTTCTTC.

Ten or more counts support this clonotype. This chain uses TRBV7-9 with TRBJ1-2; D unresolved. The V gene lost 1 base and the J gene lost 2 bases, with 8 bases spanning the gap. CDR1 and CDR2 (germline): SEHNR, FQNEAQ (reference sequence). The length of the CDR3 is 14 residues. In DNA, the CDR3 is TGTGCCAGCAGCTTAGAAGGCCTCAACTATGGCTACACCTTC. Encoded protein: CASSLEGLNYGYTF.

At least ten counts were recorded for this clonotype. The J gene is TRBJ1-3, the V gene TRBV27, with a weak D call TRBD1 (6 bases). V lost 6 bases and J lost 4, with 16 bases in between. Germline V gives CDR1 MNHEY, CDR2 SMNVEV (reference sequence). This CDR3 is 15 amino acids long. The CDR3 DNA reads TGTGCCAGCAGGAATACAGGGACTGCCGGAAACACCATATATTTT. Residues: CASRNTGTAGNTIYF.

This clonotype was detected ten times or more. The chain uses TRBV30 and TRBJ2-5; D is perhaps TRBD1 (6 bases). V lost 5 bases to trimming and J lost 4 bases, with 11 bases between them. Germline V gene sequence: CDR1 GTSNPN, CDR2 SVGIG (reference sequence). This CDR3 has 12 amino acids. The CDR3 spells CAWAGQPETQYF. The CDR3 DNA reads as TGTGCCTGGGCCGGACAGCCAGAGACCCAGTACTTC. Looking up the rest from reference TRBV30 and TRBJ2-5 gives the full variable domain: SQTIHQWPATLVQPVGSPLSLECTVEGTSNPNLYWYRQAAGRGLQLLFYSVGIGQISSEVPQNLSASRPQDRQFILSSKKLLLSDSGFYLCAWAGQPETQYFGPGTRLLVL.

The V and J genes are TRBV5-1 and TRBJ1-2; D remains unclear. The CDR3 is 14 residues long. Germline V gene lookup returns CDR1 SGHRS and CDR2 YFSETQ. V was shortened by 4 bases and J by 6 bases, with 16 bases between the two germline ends. The chain's CDR3 is CASSPPSRPHGYTF. CDR3 bases: TGCGCCAGCAGCCCCCCCTCTAGACCCCATGGCTACACCTTC.

This sequence joins TRBV5-1 and TRBJ1-6, with TRBD1 identical over 9 bases. This CDR3 spans 15 amino acids. From germline, CDR1 is SGHRS and CDR2 YFSETQ. V lost 0 bases and J lost 10; bases outside the gene matches: 5. CDR3 coding DNA: TGCGCCAGCAGCTTGGCGGGGACAGGGAGGTCACCCCTCCACTTT. Amino acids: CASSLAGTGRSPLHF.

This clonotype has ten or more counts. The J gene is TRBJ1-1, the V gene TRBV5-5, with TRBD1 as a possible D gene (5 bases). The CDR3 spans 14 residues. The germline gives CDR1 SGHKS, CDR2 YYEKEE (reference sequence). Trimming removed 1 base at V and 3 bases at J, with 10 bases between. The chain's CDR3 is CASSLRWGDTEAFF. DNA of the CDR3: TGTGCCAGCAGCTTGAGGTGGGGGGACACTGAAGCTTTCTTT.

This clonotype was seen more than once but under ten times. Here the CDR3 DNA reads TGTGCCAGCAGCTTGGGACAAGGACCGTCCTACGAGCAGTACTTC. Amino acid sequence: CASSLGQGPSYEQYF. The chain is built from TRBV7-3 and TRBJ2-7, with D possibly being TRBD1 (6 bases). The V and J ends lost 3 bases and 1 base respectively, with 13 bases between them. The length of the CDR3 is 15 residues. Germline V gene lookup returns CDR1 SGHTA and CDR2 FQGTGA.

As to this clonotype: At one of its ends the junction is not consistent with the germline gene, which may arise from a read error. The chain recombines TRBV20-1 with TRBJ2-5; D is perhaps TRBD1 (6 bases). Germline lookup yields CDR1 DFQATT and CDR2 SNEGSKA (reference sequence). The CDR3 extends over 16 amino acids. The CDR3 loop reads CSARKGGGGRQEAQYF. In nucleotides, the CDR3 is TGCAGTGCTAGAAAGGGTGGGGGCGGCCGCCAAGAGGCCCAGTACTTC.

This clonotype was picked up one time. The missing conserved phenylalanine or tryptophan at the end of this CDR3 makes a read error likely. The chain carries TRBV6-1 and TRBJ2-3; D is unresolved. In germline, CDR1 is MNHNS, CDR2 SASEGT. The CDR3 totals 12 residues. In nucleotides, the CDR3 is TGTGCCAGCAGTGGGGTCACAGCTACGCAGTATATT. It codes for CASSGVTATQYI.